Listed below are T cell receptor beta chains from one sample, sequenced in a study of shared clonotypes between healthy human individuals. The data were produced by immunoSEQ multiplex PCR, yet TCRdb's version contains in-frame clones alone and is incomplete. The data contain about 510,000 clones, about 80% of them singletons. The sequenced material came from PBMCs. These receptors were collected from a woman between 35 and 50 years old in good health. Some clones in this sample may be carry-over from other donors' samples. Both conserved end residues are part of each CDR3. The D gene is left open where the match is weak. The size entry is marked missing in some rows and otherwise reads once, few, many or a size class.

d_call,j_call,clone_size,v_call,cdr3_nt,cdr3_aa
NA,TRBJ2-6,NA,TRBV28,TGTGCCAGCAGTACAATACGCTCTGGGGCCAACGTCCTGACTTTC,CASSTIRSGANVLTF
TRBD2,TRBJ2-1,NA,TRBV19,TGTGCCTGTACTAGCGGGAGGGCCTCCCGCTCCTACAATGAGCAGTTCTTC,CACTSGRASRSYNEQFF
NA,TRBJ1-1,few,TRBV2,TGTGCCAGCAGGGACGGACGGAGGAACACTGAAGCTTTCTTT,CASRDGRRNTEAFF
NA,TRBJ2-5,NA,TRBV7-2,TGTGCCAGCAGCCCCCCGGGGGGCGAAGAGACCCAGTACTTC,CASSPPGGEETQYF
NA,TRBJ2-2,many,TRBV5-6,TGTGCCAGCAGCCGACAGCACACCGGGGAGCTGTTTTTT,CASSRQHTGELFF
NA,TRBJ1-5,NA,TRBV28,TGTGCCAGCAGTTTTGAACAGGCCAATCAGCCCCAGCATTTT,CASSFEQANQPQHF
NA,TRBJ1-1,once,TRBV28,TGTGCCAGCAGTTTACTGAGAACTGAAGCTTTCTTT,CASSLLRTEAFF
TRBD1,TRBJ1-4,NA,TRBV6-1,TGTGCCAGCAGTGACAGGGGGCAAGGTGAAAAACTGTTTTTT,CASSDRGQGEKLFF
TRBD2,TRBJ2-1,NA,TRBV7-2,TGTGCCAGCAGCTTAGTTAGCGGGAGCAGTGAGCAGTTCTTC,CASSLVSGSSEQFF
NA,TRBJ1-5,NA,TRBV7-2,TGTGCCAGCAGCTCGTCCGGGACGTCCAATCAGCCCCAGCATTTT,CASSSSGTSNQPQHF
TRBD1,TRBJ2-1,NA,TRBV29-1,TGCAGCGTTGAACCAACGATAAGGGGGCCCAGTATCTTC,CSVEPTIRGPSIF
NA,TRBJ2-4,NA,TRBV15,TGTGCCACCAGCAGAGAACCCACCGGGTGGCAGATTCAGTACTTC,CATSREPTGWQIQYF
TRBD1,TRBJ2-2,NA,TRBV5-1,TGCGCCAGCAAGGTGGGGACAGGGGTCACCGGGGAGCTGTTTTTT,CASKVGTGVTGELFF
TRBD1,TRBJ1-1,NA,TRBV7-9,TGTGCCAGCAGCACAGGGGTTTCTGAAGCTTTCTTT,CASSTGVSEAFF
TRBD1,TRBJ1-2,NA,TRBV6-6,TGTGCCAGCAGTTACGACAGGGCAAACTATGGCTACACCTTC,CASSYDRANYGYTF
TRBD1,TRBJ2-1,few,TRBV18,TGTGCCAGCTCACCGCCGGACAGGGGCGATGAGCAGTTCTTC,CASSPPDRGDEQFF
TRBD2,TRBJ2-5,NA,TRBV15,TGTGCCACCAGCAGGGTGGTAGCGGGAGGGCGGGGTGAGACCCAGTACTTC,CATSRVVAGGRGETQYF
NA,TRBJ2-3,NA,TRBV6-5,TGTGCCAGCAGGGGGGAAGGTACGCAGTATTTT,CASRGEGTQYF
TRBD2,TRBJ2-3,NA,TRBV4-1,TGCGCCAGCAGCCAAGTAGGGACTAGCGGAGGGAGCACAGATACGCAGTATTTT,CASSQVGTSGGSTDTQYF
TRBD2,TRBJ2-3,NA,TRBV6-5,TGTGCCAGCAGCCCGGGACTAGCGGGAGACAGGCAGTATTTT,CASSPGLAGDRQYF
TRBD2,TRBJ2-7,NA,TRBV2,TGTGCCAGCAGCAGGACTAGCGGGACCTACGAGCAGTACTTC,CASSRTSGTYEQYF
NA,TRBJ2-5,NA,TRBV7-3,TGTGCCAGCAGCAATCGCGGGGCCGGAGGGACCCAGTACTTC,CASSNRGAGGTQYF
NA,TRBJ2-7,NA,TRBV27,TGTGCCAGCAGTATCAGGGGGGGCCCCTACGAGCAGTACTTC,CASSIRGGPYEQYF
NA,TRBJ1-1,few,TRBV25-1,TGTGCCAGCAGTGAAGAGGGTAGCACTGAAGCTTTCTTT,CASSEEGSTEAFF
NA,TRBJ2-6,NA,TRBV30,TGTGCCTGGACCATCAGGGATTCTGGGGCCAACGTCCTGACTTTC,CAWTIRDSGANVLTF
TRBD1,TRBJ1-6,few,TRBV6-6,TGTGCCAGCGGGGACAGTAGGCTCGGTAGAGCACCCCTCCACTTT,CASGDSRLGRAPLHF
NA,TRBJ1-1,NA,TRBV7-3,TGTGCCAGCAGCTTCATTCCGGGACAAAGAGCTTTCTTT,CASSFIPGQRAFF
TRBD2,TRBJ2-5,once,TRBV6-1,TGTGCCAGCAGGGTAGCGGGAGGAGAGACCCAGTACTTC,CASRVAGGETQYF
NA,TRBJ2-1,NA,TRBV2,TGTGCCAGCAGTGGAGACACCTACAATGAGCAGTTCTTC,CASSGDTYNEQFF
NA,TRBJ1-1,NA,TRBV5-1,TGCGCCAGCAGCTTGGTGGGCGGCTTGAACACTGAAGCTTTCTTT,CASSLVGGLNTEAFF
NA,TRBJ2-1,NA,TRBV28,TGTGCCAGCAGAACTCGGACAGAGTACAATGAGCAGTTCTTC,CASRTRTEYNEQFF
TRBD1,TRBJ1-2,few,TRBV4-3,TGCGCCAGCAGCCAAGATATGGGCAGGGGGCTGGGCTACACCTTC,CASSQDMGRGLGYTF
TRBD2,TRBJ2-1,once,TRBV4-1,TGCGCCAGCAGCCACGGGGTAGCGGGAGAGTTGTACAATGAGCAGTTCTTC,CASSHGVAGELYNEQFF
TRBD1,TRBJ2-7,NA,TRBV15,TGTGCCACCAGCAGAGGGGGACAGGGTTCCGACGAGCAGTACTTC,CATSRGGQGSDEQYF
TRBD2,TRBJ2-7,once,TRBV15,TGTGCCACCAGCAGGGGACTAGCGGGAGGGAGCTACGAGCAGTACTTC,CATSRGLAGGSYEQYF
TRBD2,TRBJ2-7,few,TRBV9,TGTGCCAGCAGCGTAGGAGGGACTAGCGGGAGTCAGCAGTACTTC,CASSVGGTSGSQQYF
TRBD1,TRBJ2-7,many,TRBV28,TGTGCCAGCAGTTTCGACAGGGGGGCTAACTACGAGCAGTACTTC,CASSFDRGANYEQYF
NA,TRBJ2-3,NA,TRBV4-2,TGTGCCAGCAGCCAAGGGGGAGATACGCAGTATTTT,CASSQGGDTQYF
TRBD1,TRBJ1-5,NA,TRBV27,TGTGCCAGCAGTCCCAACCGGGACAGGGGACCAAGCAATCAGCCCCAGCATTTT,CASSPNRDRGPSNQPQHF
TRBD2,TRBJ2-3,once,TRBV5-1,TGCGCCAGCAAGTGGCTGGGACTAGCGGGCGATACGCAGTATTTT,CASKWLGLAGDTQYF
NA,TRBJ1-1,NA,TRBV30,TGTGCCTGGAGTGTTCCGGTTGGGGCAGGAGCTTTCTTT,CAWSVPVGAGAFF
NA,TRBJ2-1,NA,TRBV6-6,TGTGCCAGCAGGGCCGCGCGGAATGAGCAGTTCTTC,CASRAARNEQFF
NA,TRBJ2-1,NA,TRBV5-8,TGTGCCAGCAGTCATACCCAGCGGGTCCACCGGCACAATGAGCAGTTCTTC,CASSHTQRVHRHNEQFF
TRBD2,TRBJ2-7,NA,TRBV5-4,TGTGCCAGCAGCTTGGATCTAGCGGGAGCCTCCTACGAGCAGTACTTC,CASSLDLAGASYEQYF
NA,TRBJ1-3,many,TRBV6-1,TGTGCCAGCAGGAAGGAGCCTTCTGGAAACACCATATATTTT,CASRKEPSGNTIYF
TRBD2,TRBJ2-3,NA,TRBV11-1,TGTGCCAGCAGCTTAGTTTACGGAGCGGGAGGCACAGATACGCAGTATTTT,CASSLVYGAGGTDTQYF
TRBD1,TRBJ2-2,NA,TRBV11-3,TGTGCCAGCAGCTTAGGACAGGGATCAGCCGGGGAGCTGTTTTTT,CASSLGQGSAGELFF
TRBD1,TRBJ1-2,once,TRBV19,TGTGCCAGTAGCAGTGGCAGGGGGCCCTATGGCTACACCTTC,CASSSGRGPYGYTF
TRBD2,TRBJ2-5,NA,TRBV6-5,TGTGCCAGCAGTTACTCCCGGACTAGCGGGGGGGAGACCCAGTACTTC,CASSYSRTSGGETQYF
NA,TRBJ2-7,NA,TRBV7-9,TGTGCCAGCAGCTTATCGGGGCCCCGCTACGAGCAGTACTTC,CASSLSGPRYEQYF
NA,TRBJ1-2,NA,TRBV6-1,TGTGCCAGCAGTGAATTTTCTGGTCCCCGTAACTATGGCTACACCTTC,CASSEFSGPRNYGYTF